The clone carrying this T cell receptor (beta chain) occurred once. The target antigen is unknown. The sample comes from a study of T-cell reconstitution after alpha-beta-depleted transplantation in children. Study-wide results and caveats: Reportedly, roughly two months post-transplant, alpha-beta T cells arose from several hundred expanded graft clones. T-cell numbers and diversity one year post-transplant derived largely from freshly generated T cells. Elevated TCRbeta diversity at day 60 was traced, in some patients, to surviving recipient T cells and thymic progenitors.

The V gene's germline CDR1 is MNHNS and CDR2 SASEGT. The CDR3 has 15 residues. V dropped 8 bases and J dropped 3; count of bases not matched to a gene: 7. A TCRbeta library incorporating unique molecular identifiers was prepared. TCRdb redid the calling of the PCR reads with MiXCR, one entry per CDR3 protein. The sample lists 550,000 to 600,000 distinct CDR3 sequences, 20% to 25% occurring once. This chain uses TRBV6-1 with TRBJ2-3; 11 bases map to TRBD2. The TCR originated in a boy in the first two years of life who had a stem cell transplant for acute myeloid leukemia, so the T cells may come from the graft donor. The source was PBMCs, mostly from graft donor cells, collected 360 days after TCRalphabeta/CD19-depleted stem cell transplant. DNA of the CDR3: TGTGCCAGCGCCTCTAGCGGGAGGACTACAGATACGCAGTATTTT. Translation: CASASSGRTTDTQYF.